This is a list of T cell receptor beta chains from one sample in a study of T-cell memory formation after mild COVID-19. TCRdb itself ran the 5' RACE reads through MiXCR, one entry per CDR3 protein. Of around 410,000 distinct CDR3 sequences listed, around 22% are singletons. Sequenced material: PBMCs or a T cell subset sorted from them (not recorded which). These receptors were taken from an adult woman who had mild COVID-19 (a few samples of this study predate the infection). Cell type and time point are not known. Both conserved end residues are part of each CDR3. Where a row states a size, it is once, few, many or the class of an expanded clone; other rows omit it.

TRBJ1-6	TRBV2	NA	CASSERPWREAPLHF
TRBJ1-6	TRBV7-3	few	CASSLNQSSYNSPLHF
TRBJ1-1	TRBV20-1	few	CSASPATPGGNTEAFF
TRBJ2-3	TRBV5-6	many	CASSLIAGGRDTQYF
TRBJ2-5	TRBV12-3/TRBV12-4	few	CASRRTLGTGGIGETQYF
TRBJ1-3	TRBV4-3	few	CASSTQVTGGNTIYF
TRBJ2-2	TRBV2	few	CASSPGTTNTGELFF
TRBJ2-3	TRBV20-1	NA	CSAADSLRTDTQYF
TRBJ1-6	TRBV3-1	NA	CASSPLPRNSPLHF
TRBJ1-4	TRBV7-9	few	CASSFGVREKLFF
TRBJ2-2	TRBV6-5	NA	CASSYQFGANTGELFF
TRBJ2-3	TRBV15	NA	CATSRVPSTDTQYF
TRBJ2-1	TRBV12-3/TRBV12-4	few	CASSLLGGRPYNEQFF
TRBJ1-1	TRBV18	few	CASSPNNAGKTEAFF
TRBJ1-2	TRBV20-1	NA	CSARDGGRGSNYGYTF
TRBJ2-5	TRBV5-4	NA	CASSADPGGQETQYF
TRBJ2-5	TRBV25-1	NA	CASSEYSRETQYF
TRBJ2-5	TRBV5-1	NA	CASGTGPGETQYF
TRBJ2-2	TRBV12-3/TRBV12-4	many	CASSLGQFTGELFF
TRBJ2-7	TRBV20-1	few	CSAREAGPTYEQYF
TRBJ1-1	TRBV25-1	few	CASSDPMAGNTEAFF
TRBJ1-1	TRBV20-1	once	CSALPSVLAFF